A single sample gave rise to the 3 T cell receptor beta chains below, sequenced in a study of T cell clonality in common variable immunodeficiency. Data came from immunoSEQ multiplex PCR; TCRdb stores just in-frame clones and leaves some out. This sample comprises 44,000 or so clones, none seen once only. The specimen was peripheral blood mononuclear cells. The receptor set was obtained from a person aged 18 to 70 in good health.

This clone was seen a few times. The read halts 3 residues ahead of the CDR3 end, with the missing end drawn from the germline J gene. The genes are TRBV18 and TRBJ1-2, with D maybe TRBD1 (6 bases). The CDR3 totals 14 residues. Germline loops: CDR1 KGHSH, CDR2 LQKENI. The sequenced CDR3 bases are TGTGCCAGCTCACCCGGACAGTACTCCTACGAC. It is translated as CASSPGQYSYD. The complete CDR3 protein is CASSPGQYSYDYTF.

This clone was observed at least ten times. The read terminates 3 residues before the CDR3 end, so the remaining end is supplied by the germline J gene. This chain joins TRBV3-1 (or the pseudogene TRBV3-2) and TRBJ2-7; 7 nucleotides agree with TRBD2. The CDR3 is 15 amino acids. V gave up 4 bases and J gave up 0 bases; unmatched junction bases: 6. From germline, CDR1 is LGHDT and CDR2 YNNKEL (reference sequence). The CDR3 region is CASSLGAGDSYEQYF. The sequenced part of the CDR3 DNA is TGTGCCAGCAGCCTGGGTGCGGGGGACTCCTACGAG.

This clone was counted at least ten times. With the read ending 3 residues before the CDR3 end, the germline J gene is used to fill in that end. J is TRBJ2-1 and V is TRBV6-4; 10 nucleotides align to TRBD2. This CDR3 contains 14 residues. J lost 5 bases, V lost 6 bases, and 4 bases had no gene match. Germline-derived CDR1 and CDR2 are MRHNA and SNTAGT. Partial CDR3 DNA: TGTGCCAGCAGCGAGCGGGGGGGCCACAATGAG. Encoded protein: CASSERGGHNE. The full CDR3 is CASSERGGHNEQFF.